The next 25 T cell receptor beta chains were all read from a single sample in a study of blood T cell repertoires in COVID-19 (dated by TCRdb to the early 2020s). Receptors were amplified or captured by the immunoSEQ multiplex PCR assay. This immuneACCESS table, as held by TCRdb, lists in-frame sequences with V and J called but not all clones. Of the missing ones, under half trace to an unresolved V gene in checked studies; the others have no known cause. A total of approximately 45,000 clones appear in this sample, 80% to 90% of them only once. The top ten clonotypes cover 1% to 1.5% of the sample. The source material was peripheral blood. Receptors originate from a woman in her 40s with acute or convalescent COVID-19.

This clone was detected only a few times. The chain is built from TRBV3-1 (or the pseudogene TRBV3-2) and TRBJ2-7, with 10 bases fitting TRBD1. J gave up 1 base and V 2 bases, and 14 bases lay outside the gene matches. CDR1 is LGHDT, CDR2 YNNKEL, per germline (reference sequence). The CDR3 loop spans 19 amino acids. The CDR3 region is CASSQSPRDRGRRSYEQYF. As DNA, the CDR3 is TGTGCCAGCAGCCAAAGCCCCCGAGACAGGGGGCGGAGGTCCTACGAGCAGTACTTC.

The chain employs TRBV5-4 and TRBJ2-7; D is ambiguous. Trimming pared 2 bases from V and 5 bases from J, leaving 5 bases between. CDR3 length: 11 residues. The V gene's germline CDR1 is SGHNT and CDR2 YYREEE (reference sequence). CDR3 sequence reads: CASSFADEQYF. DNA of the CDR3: TGTGCCAGCAGCTTTGCAGACGAGCAGTACTTC. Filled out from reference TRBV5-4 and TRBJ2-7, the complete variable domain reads ETGVTQSPTHLIKTRGQQVTLRCSSQSGHNTVSWYQQALGQGPQFIFQYYREEENGRGNFPPRFSGLQFPNYSSELNVNALELDDSALYLCASSFADEQYFGPGTRLTVT.

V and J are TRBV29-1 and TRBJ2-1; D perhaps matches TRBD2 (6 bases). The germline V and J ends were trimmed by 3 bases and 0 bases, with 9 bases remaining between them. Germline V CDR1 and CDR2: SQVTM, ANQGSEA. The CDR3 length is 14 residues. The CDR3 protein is CSVERGSSYNEQFF. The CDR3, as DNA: TGCAGCGTTGAGCGGGGTAGCTCCTACAATGAGCAGTTCTTC.

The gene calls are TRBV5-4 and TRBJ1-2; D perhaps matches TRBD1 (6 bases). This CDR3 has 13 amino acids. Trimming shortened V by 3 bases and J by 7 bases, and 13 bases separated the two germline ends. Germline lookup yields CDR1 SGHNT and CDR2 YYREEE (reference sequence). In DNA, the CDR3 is TGTGCCAGCAGCTCCTATGACAGGTCTGGCTACACCTTC. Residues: CASSSYDRSGYTF.

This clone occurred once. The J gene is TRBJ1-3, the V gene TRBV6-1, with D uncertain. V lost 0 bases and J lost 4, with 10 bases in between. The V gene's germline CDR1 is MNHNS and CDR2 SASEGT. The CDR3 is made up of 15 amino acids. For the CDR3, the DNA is TGTGCCAGCAGTGAAGCTACCGGGTTAGGAAACACCATATATTTT. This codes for CASSEATGLGNTIYF.

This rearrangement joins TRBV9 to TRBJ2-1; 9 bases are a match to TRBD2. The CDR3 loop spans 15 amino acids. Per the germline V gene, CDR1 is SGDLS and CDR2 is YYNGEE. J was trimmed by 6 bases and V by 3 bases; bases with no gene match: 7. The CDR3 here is CASSAGLAGANEQFF. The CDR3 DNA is TGTGCCAGCAGCGCGGGACTAGCAGGGGCCAATGAGCAGTTCTTC.

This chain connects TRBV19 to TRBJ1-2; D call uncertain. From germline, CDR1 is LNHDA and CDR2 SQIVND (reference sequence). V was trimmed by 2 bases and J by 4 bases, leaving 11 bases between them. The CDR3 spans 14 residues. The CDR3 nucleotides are TGTGCCAGTAGTATAAATCCGGTAGTCTATGGCTACACCTTC. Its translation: CASSINPVVYGYTF.

CDR3 nucleotides: TGCGCCAGCAGTGAACGGCAGGGGGCGGCGAGCAATCAGCCCCAGCATTTT. It encodes CASSERQGAASNQPQHF. The J gene is TRBJ1-5, the V gene TRBV10-1; 8 positions match TRBD1. The CDR3 is 17 amino acids. Germline-derived CDR1 and CDR2 are WNHNN and SYGVQD (reference sequence). J gave up 1 base and V 3 bases, and 8 bases lay outside the gene matches.

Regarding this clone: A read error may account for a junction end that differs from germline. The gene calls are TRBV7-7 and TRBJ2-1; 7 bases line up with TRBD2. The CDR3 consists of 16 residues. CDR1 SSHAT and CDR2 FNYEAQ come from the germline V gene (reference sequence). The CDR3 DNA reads TGTGCTAGCAGACCCCCGGGACTACACTCCTACAATGAGCAGTTCTTC. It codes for CASRPPGLHSYNEQFF.

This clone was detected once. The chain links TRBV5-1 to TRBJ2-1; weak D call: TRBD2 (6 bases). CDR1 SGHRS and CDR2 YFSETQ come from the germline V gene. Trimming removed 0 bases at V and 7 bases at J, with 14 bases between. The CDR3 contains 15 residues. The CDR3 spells CASSLGDSMPNEQFF. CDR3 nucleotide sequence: TGCGCCAGCAGCTTGGGGGACTCAATGCCAAATGAGCAGTTCTTC.

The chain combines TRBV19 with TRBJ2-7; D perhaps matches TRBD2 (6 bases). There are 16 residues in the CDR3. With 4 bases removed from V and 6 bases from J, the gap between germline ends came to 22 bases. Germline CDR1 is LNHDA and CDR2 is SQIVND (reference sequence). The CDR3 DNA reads TGTGCCAGTAGTACGGAGGGAGGCGGGGCGGTCGGCGAGCAGTACTTC. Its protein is CASSTEGGGAVGEQYF.

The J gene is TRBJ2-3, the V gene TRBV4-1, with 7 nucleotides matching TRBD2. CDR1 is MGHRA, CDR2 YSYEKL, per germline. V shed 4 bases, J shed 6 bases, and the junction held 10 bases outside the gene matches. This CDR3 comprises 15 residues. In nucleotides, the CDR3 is TGCGCCAGCAGCCGGAAGCGGGACCCACGCGATACGCAGTATTTT. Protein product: CASSRKRDPRDTQYF.

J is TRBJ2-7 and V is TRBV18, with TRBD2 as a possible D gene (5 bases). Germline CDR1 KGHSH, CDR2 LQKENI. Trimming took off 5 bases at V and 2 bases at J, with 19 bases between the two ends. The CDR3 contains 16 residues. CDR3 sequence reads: CASSEGTATGTYEQYF. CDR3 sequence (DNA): TGTGCCAGCTCAGAGGGTACCGCGACTGGGACCTACGAGCAGTACTTC.

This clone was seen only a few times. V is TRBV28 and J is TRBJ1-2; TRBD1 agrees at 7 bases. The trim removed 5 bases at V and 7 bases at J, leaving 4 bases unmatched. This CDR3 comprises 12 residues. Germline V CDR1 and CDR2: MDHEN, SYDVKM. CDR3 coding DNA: TGTGCCAGCAGTGCCGACAGGGTTGGCTACACCTTC. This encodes CASSADRVGYTF.

CDR3 bases: TGTGCCAGCAGCTTACAGGCAGGAAACACTGAAGCTTTCTTT. Protein sequence: CASSLQAGNTEAFF. The chain is built from TRBV7-2 and TRBJ1-1, with D unresolved. The CDR3 extends over 14 amino acids. CDR1 SGHTA and CDR2 FQGNSA come from the germline V gene. Trimming removed 2 bases from V and 2 bases from J, with 9 bases in between.

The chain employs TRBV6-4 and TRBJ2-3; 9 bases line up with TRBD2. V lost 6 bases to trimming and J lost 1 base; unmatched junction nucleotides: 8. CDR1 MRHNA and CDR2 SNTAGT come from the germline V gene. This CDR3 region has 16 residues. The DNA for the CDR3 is TGTGCCAGCAGCCCCGGCGGGGGGGCTGGCACAGATACGCAGTATTTT. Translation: CASSPGGGAGTDTQYF.

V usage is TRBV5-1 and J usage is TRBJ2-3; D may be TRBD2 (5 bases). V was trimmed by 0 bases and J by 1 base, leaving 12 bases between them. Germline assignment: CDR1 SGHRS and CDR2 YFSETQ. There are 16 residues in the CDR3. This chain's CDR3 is CASSLGFAEGTDTQYF. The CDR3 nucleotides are TGCGCCAGCAGCTTGGGTTTTGCGGAGGGCACAGATACGCAGTATTTT. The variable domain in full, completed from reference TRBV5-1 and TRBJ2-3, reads KAGVTQTPRYLIKTRGQQVTLSCSPISGHRSVSWYQQTPGQGLQFLFEYFSETQRNKGNFPGRFSGRQFSNSRSEMNVSTLELGDSALYLCASSLGFAEGTDTQYFGPGTRLTVL.

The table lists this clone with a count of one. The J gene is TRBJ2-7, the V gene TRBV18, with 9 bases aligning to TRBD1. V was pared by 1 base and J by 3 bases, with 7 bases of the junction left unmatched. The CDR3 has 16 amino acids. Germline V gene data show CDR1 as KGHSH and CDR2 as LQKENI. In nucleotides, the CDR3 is TGTGCCAGCTCACCACTTCAGACGGACAGGGGCTACGAGCAGTACTTC. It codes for CASSPLQTDRGYEQYF.

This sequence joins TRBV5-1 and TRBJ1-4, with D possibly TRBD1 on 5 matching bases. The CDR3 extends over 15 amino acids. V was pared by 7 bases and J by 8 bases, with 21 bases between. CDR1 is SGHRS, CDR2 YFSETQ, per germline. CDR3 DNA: TGCGCCAGCTCGACGGGGGACTCCGGAGGGGAAAAACTGTTTTTT. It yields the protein CASSTGDSGGEKLFF.

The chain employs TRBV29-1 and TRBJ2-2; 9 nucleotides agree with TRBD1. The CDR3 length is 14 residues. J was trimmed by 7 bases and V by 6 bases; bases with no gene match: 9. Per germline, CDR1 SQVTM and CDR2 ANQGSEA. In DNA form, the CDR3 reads TGCAGCGTGCCTACAGGGGGCTATAACGGGGAGCTGTTTTTT. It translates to CSVPTGGYNGELFF.

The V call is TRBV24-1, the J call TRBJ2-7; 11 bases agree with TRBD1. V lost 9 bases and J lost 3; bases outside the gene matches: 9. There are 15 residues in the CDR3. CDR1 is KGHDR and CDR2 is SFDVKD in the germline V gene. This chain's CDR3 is CATGPGTGGYYEQYF. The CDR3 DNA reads TGTGCCACCGGACCGGGGACAGGGGGTTACTACGAGCAGTACTTC.

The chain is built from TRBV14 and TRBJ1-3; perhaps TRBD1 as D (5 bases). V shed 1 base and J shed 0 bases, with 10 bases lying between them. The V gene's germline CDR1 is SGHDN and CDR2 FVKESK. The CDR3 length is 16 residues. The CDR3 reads CASSQVGANSGNTIYF. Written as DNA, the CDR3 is TGTGCCAGCAGCCAAGTAGGGGCGAACTCTGGAAACACCATATATTTT. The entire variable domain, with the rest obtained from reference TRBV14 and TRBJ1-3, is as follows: EAGVTQFPSHSVIEKGQTVTLRCDPISGHDNLYWYRRVMGKEIKFLLHFVKESKQDESGMPNNRFLAERTGGTYSTLKVQPAELEDSGVYFCASSQVGANSGNTIYFGEGSWLTVV.

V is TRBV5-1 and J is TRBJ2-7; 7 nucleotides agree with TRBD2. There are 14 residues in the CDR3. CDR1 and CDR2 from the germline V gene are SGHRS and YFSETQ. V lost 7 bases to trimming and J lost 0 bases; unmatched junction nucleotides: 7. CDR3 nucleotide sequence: TGCGCCAGCTGCCAAGGGGACTACTCCTACGAGCAGTACTTC. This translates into CASCQGDYSYEQYF.

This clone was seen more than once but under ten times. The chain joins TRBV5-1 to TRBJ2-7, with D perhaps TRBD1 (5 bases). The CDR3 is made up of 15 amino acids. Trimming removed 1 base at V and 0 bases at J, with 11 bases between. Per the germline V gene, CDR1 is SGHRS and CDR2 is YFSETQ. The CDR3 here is CASSLTGLSSYEQYF. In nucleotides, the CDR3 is TGCGCCAGCAGCTTGACAGGTTTAAGCTCCTACGAGCAGTACTTC. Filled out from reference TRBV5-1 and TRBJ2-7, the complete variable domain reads KAGVTQTPRYLIKTRGQQVTLSCSPISGHRSVSWYQQTPGQGLQFLFEYFSETQRNKGNFPGRFSGRQFSNSRSEMNVSTLELGDSALYLCASSLTGLSSYEQYFGPGTRLTVT.

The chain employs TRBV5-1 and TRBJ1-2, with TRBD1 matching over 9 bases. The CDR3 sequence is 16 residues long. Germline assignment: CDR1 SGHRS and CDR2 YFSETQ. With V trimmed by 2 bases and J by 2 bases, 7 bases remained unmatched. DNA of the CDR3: TGCGCCAGCAGCTTTGGGACAGGGAATTCAAACTATGGCTACACCTTC. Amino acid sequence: CASSFGTGNSNYGYTF.